This TCR beta chain was recovered during a study of control samples from healthy donors and cancer patients. This CDR3 is 16 amino acids long. V shed 0 bases and J shed 4 bases, with 15 bases lying between them. Per germline, CDR1 LNHNV and CDR2 YYDKDF (reference sequence). Profiled with immunoSEQ multiplex PCR; TCRdb holds only in-frame clones, not every one. Of about 80,000 clones listed, 89% are singletons. The sequence derives from a middle-aged man in good health. The gene calls are TRBV15 and TRBJ1-1; tentatively, D is TRBD1 (6 bases). The sample was blood. CDR3 in DNA: TGTGCCACCAGCAGAGATCGGACGGGGGCCATCACTGAAGCTTTCTTT. This encodes CATSRDRTGAITEAFF.